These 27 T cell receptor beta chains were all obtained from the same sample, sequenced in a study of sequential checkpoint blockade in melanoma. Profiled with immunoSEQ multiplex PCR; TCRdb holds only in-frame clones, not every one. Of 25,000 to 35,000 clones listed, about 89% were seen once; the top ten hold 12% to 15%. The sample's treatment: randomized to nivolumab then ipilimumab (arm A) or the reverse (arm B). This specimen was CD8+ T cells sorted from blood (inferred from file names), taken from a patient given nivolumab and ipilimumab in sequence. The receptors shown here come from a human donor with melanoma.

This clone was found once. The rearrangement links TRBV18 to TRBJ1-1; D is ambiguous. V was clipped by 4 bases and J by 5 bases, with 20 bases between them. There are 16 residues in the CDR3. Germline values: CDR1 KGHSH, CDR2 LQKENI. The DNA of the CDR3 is TGTGCCAGCTCACTTAAGGCGAACCAGATCGGGACTGAAGCTTTCTTT. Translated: CASSLKANQIGTEAFF.

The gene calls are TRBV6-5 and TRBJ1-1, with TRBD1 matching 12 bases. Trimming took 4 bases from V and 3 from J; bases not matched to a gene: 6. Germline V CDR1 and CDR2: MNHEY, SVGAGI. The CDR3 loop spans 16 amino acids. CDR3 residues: CASSSGTGGWDTEAFF. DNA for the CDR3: TGTGCCAGCAGTTCGGGGACAGGGGGCTGGGACACTGAAGCTTTCTTT.

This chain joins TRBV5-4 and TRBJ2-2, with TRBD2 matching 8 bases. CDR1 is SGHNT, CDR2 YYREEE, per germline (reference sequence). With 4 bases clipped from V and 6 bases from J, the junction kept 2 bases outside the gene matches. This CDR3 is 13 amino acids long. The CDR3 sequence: CASSPGGAGELFF. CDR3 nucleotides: TGTGCCAGCAGCCCCGGGGGGGCCGGGGAGCTGTTTTTT.

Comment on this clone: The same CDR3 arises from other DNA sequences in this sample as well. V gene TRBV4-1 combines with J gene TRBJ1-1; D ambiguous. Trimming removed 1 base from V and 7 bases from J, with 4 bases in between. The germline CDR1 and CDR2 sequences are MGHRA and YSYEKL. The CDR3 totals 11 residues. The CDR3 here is CASSQGGEAFF. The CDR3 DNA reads TGCGCCAGCAGCCAAGGAGGTGAAGCTTTCTTT.

CDR3 amino acids: CASSPQGSSSYNEQFF. CDR3 DNA: TGTGCCAGCAGCCCACAGGGATCGAGCTCCTACAATGAGCAGTTCTTC. The chain uses TRBV7-9 and TRBJ2-1; tentative D call: TRBD1 (6 bases). CDR1 and CDR2 from the germline V gene are SEHNR and FQNEAQ (reference sequence). CDR3 size: 16 residues. V lost 5 bases to trimming and J lost 0 bases, with 14 bases between them.

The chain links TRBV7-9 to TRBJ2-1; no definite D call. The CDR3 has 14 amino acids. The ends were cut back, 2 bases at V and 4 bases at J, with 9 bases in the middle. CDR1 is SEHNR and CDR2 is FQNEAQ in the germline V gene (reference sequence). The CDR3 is CASSLLFQYNEQFF. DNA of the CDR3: TGTGCCAGCAGCTTATTGTTCCAGTACAATGAGCAGTTCTTC.

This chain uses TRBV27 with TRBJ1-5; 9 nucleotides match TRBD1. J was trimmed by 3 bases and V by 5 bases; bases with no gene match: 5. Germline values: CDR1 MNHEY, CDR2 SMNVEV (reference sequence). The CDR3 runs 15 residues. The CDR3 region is CASSETGGSNQPQHF. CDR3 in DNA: TGTGCCAGCAGTGAGACAGGGGGTTCCAATCAGCCCCAGCATTTT.

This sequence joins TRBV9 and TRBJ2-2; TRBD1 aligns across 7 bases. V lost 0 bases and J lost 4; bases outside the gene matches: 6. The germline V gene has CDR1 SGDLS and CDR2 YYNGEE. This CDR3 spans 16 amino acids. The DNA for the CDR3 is TGTGCCAGCAGCGTAGCGACAGGGTCGCTCACCGGGGAGCTGTTTTTT. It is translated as CASSVATGSLTGELFF.

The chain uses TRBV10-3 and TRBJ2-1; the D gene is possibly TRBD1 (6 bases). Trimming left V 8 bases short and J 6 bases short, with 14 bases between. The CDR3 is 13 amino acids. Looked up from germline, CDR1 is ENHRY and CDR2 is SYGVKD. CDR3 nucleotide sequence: TGTGCCATCGGGGACATATTAACCAATGAGCAGTTCTTC. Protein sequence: CAIGDILTNEQFF.

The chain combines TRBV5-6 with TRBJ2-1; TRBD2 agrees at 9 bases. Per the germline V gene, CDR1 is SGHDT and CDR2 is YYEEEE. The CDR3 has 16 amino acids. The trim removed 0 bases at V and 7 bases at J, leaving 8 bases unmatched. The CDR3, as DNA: TGTGCCAGCAGCTTGGCTGTAGCGGGAGTTTGGAATGAGCAGTTCTTC. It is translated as CASSLAVAGVWNEQFF.

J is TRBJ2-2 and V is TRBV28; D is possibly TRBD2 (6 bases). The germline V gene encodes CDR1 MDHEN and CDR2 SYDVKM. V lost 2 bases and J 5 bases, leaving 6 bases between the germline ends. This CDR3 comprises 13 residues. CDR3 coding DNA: TGTGCCAGCAGTTTACGGGGGACCGGGGAGCTGTTTTTT. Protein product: CASSLRGTGELFF. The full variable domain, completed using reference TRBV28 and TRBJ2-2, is DVKVTQSSRYLVKRTGEKVFLECVQDMDHENMFWYRQDPGLGLRLIYFSYDVKMKEKGDIPEGYSVSREKKERFSLILESASTNQTSMYLCASSLRGTGELFFGEGSRLTVL.

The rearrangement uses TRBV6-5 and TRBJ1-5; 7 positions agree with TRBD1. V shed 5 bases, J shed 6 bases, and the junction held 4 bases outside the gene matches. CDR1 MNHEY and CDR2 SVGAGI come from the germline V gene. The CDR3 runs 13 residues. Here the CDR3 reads CASSQGEAQPQHF. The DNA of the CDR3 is TGTGCCAGCAGTCAGGGGGAGGCTCAGCCCCAGCATTTT.

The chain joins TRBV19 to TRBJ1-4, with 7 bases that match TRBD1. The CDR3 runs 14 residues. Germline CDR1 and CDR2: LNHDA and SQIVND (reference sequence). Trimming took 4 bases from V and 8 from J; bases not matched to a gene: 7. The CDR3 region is CASSTGQTGEKLFF. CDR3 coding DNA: TGTGCCAGTAGTACGGGACAGACAGGGGAAAAACTGTTTTTT.

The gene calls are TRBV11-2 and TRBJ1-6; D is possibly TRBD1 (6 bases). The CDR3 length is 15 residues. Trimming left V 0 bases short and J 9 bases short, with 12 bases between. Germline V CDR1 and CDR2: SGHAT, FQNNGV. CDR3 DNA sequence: TGTGCCAGCAGCTTAGAGGGGGCTGGAGGTTCACCCCTCCACTTT. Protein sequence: CASSLEGAGGSPLHF.

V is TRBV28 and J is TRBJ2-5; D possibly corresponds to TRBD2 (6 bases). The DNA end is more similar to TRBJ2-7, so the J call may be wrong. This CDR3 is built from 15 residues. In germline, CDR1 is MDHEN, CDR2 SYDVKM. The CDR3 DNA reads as TGTGCCAGCAGTTTTCGGGGGAGGAGCTCCTACGAGCAGTACTTC. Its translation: CASSFRGRSSYEQYF.

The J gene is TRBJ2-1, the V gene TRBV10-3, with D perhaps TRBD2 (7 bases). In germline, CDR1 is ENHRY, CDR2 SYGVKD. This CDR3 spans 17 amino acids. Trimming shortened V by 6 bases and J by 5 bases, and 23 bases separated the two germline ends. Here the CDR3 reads CAISRRGGAAYDNEQFF. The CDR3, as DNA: TGTGCCATCAGCCGGAGAGGGGGGGCTGCTTACGACAATGAGCAGTTCTTC.

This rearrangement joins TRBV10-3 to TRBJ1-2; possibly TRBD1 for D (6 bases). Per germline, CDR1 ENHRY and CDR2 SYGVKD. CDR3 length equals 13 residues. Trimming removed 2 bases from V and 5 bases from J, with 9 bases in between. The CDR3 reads CAISEEQGYGYTF. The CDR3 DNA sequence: TGTGCCATCAGTGAGGAACAGGGATATGGCTACACCTTC.

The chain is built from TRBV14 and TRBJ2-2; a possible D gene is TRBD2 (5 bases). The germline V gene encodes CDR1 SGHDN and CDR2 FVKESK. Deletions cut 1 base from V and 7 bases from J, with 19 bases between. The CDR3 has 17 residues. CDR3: CASSQGNQITSFGELFF. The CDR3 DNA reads TGTGCCAGCAGCCAAGGTAACCAAATCACTAGTTTCGGGGAGCTGTTTTTT.

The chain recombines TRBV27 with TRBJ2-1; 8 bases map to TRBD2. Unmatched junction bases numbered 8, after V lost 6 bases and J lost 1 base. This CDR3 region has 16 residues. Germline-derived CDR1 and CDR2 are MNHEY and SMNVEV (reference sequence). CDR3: CASSLASGSSYNEQFF. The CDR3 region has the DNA TGTGCCAGCAGCCTTGCTAGCGGGTCGTCCTACAATGAGCAGTTCTTC.

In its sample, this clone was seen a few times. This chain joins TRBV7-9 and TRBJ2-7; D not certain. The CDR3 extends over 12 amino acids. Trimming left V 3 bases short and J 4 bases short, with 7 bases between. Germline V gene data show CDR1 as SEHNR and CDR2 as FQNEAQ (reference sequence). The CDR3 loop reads CASSLGVYEQYF. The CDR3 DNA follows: TGTGCCAGCAGCTTGGGCGTTTACGAGCAGTACTTC. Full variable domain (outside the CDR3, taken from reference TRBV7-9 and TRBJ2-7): DTGVSQNPRHKITKRGQNVTFRCDPISEHNRLYWYRQTLGQGPEFLTYFQNEAQLEKSRLLSDRFSAERPKGSFSTLEIQRTEQGDSAMYLCASSLGVYEQYFGPGTRLTVT.

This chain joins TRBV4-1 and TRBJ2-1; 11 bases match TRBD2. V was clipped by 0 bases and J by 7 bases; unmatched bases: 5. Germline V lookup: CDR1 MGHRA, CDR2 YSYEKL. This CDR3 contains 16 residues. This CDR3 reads CASSQETGTSGNEQFF. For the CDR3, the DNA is TGCGCCAGCAGCCAAGAAACCGGGACTAGCGGTAATGAGCAGTTCTTC.

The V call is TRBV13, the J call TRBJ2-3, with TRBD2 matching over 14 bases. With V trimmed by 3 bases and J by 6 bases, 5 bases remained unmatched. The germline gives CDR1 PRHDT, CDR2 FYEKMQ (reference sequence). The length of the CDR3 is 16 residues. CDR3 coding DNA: TGTGCCAGCAGCTTGACTAGCGGGAGGGCCTTGGATACGCAGTATTTT. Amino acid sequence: CASSLTSGRALDTQYF.

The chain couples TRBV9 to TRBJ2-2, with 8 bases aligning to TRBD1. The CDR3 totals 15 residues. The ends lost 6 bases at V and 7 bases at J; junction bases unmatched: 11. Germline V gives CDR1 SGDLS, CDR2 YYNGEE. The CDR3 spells CASNSGGVGSGELFF. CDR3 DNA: TGTGCCAGCAATTCAGGGGGCGTGGGTAGCGGGGAGCTGTTTTTT. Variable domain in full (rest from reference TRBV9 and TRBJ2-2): DSGVTQTPKHLITATGQRVTLRCSPRSGDLSVYWYQQSLDQGLQFLIQYYNGEERAKGNILERFSAQQFPDLHSELNLSSLELGDSALYFCASNSGGVGSGELFFGEGSRLTVL.

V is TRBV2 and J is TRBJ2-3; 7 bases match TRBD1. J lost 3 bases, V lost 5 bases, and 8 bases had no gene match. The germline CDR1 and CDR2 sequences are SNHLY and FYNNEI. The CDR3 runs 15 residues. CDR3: CASSSYRGSTDTQYF. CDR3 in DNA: TGTGCCAGCAGTAGTTACAGGGGAAGTACAGATACGCAGTATTTT.

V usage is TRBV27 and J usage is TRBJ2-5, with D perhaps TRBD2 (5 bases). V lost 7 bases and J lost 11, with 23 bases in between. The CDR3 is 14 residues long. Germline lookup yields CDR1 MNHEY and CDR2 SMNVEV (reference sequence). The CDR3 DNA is TGTGCCAGCATTTCCCTAGGAGAGCCGTGGGAGCAGTACTTC. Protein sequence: CASISLGEPWEQYF.

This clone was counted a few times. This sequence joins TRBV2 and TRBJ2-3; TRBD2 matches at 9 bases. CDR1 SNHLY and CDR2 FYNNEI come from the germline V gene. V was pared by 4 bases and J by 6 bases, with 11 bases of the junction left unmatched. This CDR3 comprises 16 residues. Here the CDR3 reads CASSVGLAGRGDTQYF. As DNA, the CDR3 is TGTGCCAGCAGTGTTGGGCTAGCGGGACGTGGGGATACGCAGTATTTT.

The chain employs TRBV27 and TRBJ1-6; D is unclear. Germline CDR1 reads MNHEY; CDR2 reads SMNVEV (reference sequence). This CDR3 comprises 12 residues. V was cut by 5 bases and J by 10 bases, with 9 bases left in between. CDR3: CASSPRGSPLHF. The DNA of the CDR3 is TGTGCCAGCAGTCCTCGAGGATCACCCCTCCACTTT.